Given below is one T cell receptor beta chain in context. Losses at the gene ends were 3 bases for V and 1 base for J; bases not matched to a gene: 18. Looked up from germline, CDR1 is SGDLS and CDR2 is YYNGEE. The CDR3 has 19 residues. The record originates from a study of shared T cell receptors in the human thymus. Sequenced by immunoSEQ multiplex PCR; TCRdb stores in-frame clones only, minus some. Counted here are 650,000 to 950,000 clones, 80% to 90% occurring once; the ten biggest clones make up over 0.008%. These data were also filed under a second study, of human thymus T cells. That source reports: Corrective surgery for congenital heart defects was being performed on the healthy Finnish infants who served as donors. Thymus tissue was removed during corrective cardiac surgery. Blood and thymic repertoires both appeared biased in V and J gene usage. Related research reported highly overlapping thymic repertoires among unrelated individuals.

What was sequenced was thymocytes. The rearrangement joins TRBV9 to TRBJ1-2; 7 bases match TRBD1. The TCR sequence derives from a girl less than two years old with a congenital heart defect. The CDR3 loop is CASSGAIGRGRLLNYGYTF. Written as DNA, the CDR3 is TGTGCCAGCAGCGGAGCGATTGGAAGGGGGCGACTGCTTAACTATGGCTACACCTTC.